These 22 T cell receptor beta chains were sequenced from one sample in a study of vaccination and CD4 T cells after COVID-19. These receptors are not linked to any known antigen. With the Oncomine TCR Beta short-read assay, DNA from cultured CD4+ T cells was sequenced. TCRdb used MiXCR to reprocess the PCR reads, holding one entry per CDR3 protein. This sample yields fewer than 20,000 distinct CDR3 sequences, of which around 70% are seen a single time; around 4.4% belongs to the top ten. The treatment denotes: roughly 11-day PBMC culture with coronavirus spike peptide pools or control peptides (ViraFEST assay). The sequenced sample consisted of CD4+ T cells from blood, cultured in vitro. These receptors were obtained from a human donor who had recovered from COVID-19.

The chain recombines TRBV27 with TRBJ1-3; tentatively, D is TRBD1 (5 bases). V was cut by 2 bases and J by 2 bases, with 13 bases left in between. This CDR3 has 16 residues. Germline CDR1 is MNHEY and CDR2 is SMNVEV (reference sequence). In nucleotides, the CDR3 is TGTGCCAGCAGTTTACTGGGGCCGTATACTGGAAACACCATATATTTT. This codes for CASSLLGPYTGNTIYF.

V usage is TRBV19 and J usage is TRBJ2-7, with 7 positions matching TRBD1. The CDR3 loop spans 15 amino acids. The germline V gene has CDR1 LNHDA and CDR2 SQIVND (reference sequence). V was clipped by 3 bases and J by 2 bases; unmatched bases: 7. The CDR3 DNA reads as TGTGCCAGTAGTATCCGGGACAGCCATGCCTACGAGCAGTACTTC. Translating it yields CASSIRDSHAYEQYF.

This chain connects TRBV20-1 to TRBJ1-4; 8 nucleotides align to TRBD1. The CDR3 totals 15 residues. With V trimmed by 5 bases and J by 5 bases, 10 bases remained unmatched. Germline V gene sequence: CDR1 DFQATT, CDR2 SNEGSKA (reference sequence). The CDR3 here is CSASDRVRTNEKLFF. The CDR3 region has the DNA TGCAGTGCTTCGGACAGGGTCCGCACGAATGAAAAACTGTTTTTT.

This clonotype is deemed medium-sized. The chain recombines TRBV27 with TRBJ1-6; no reliable D call. Germline CDR1 reads MNHEY; CDR2 reads SMNVEV (reference sequence). The CDR3 runs to 17 residues. V was shortened by 5 bases and J by 3 bases, with 17 bases between the two germline ends. CDR3 sequence: CASSPTTSQLYNSPLHF. The CDR3 bases are TGTGCCAGCAGTCCCACGACATCCCAACTCTATAATTCACCCCTCCACTTT.

The V and J genes are TRBV20-1 and TRBJ2-3; possible D gene TRBD2, 6 bases. Germline V lookup: CDR1 DFQATT, CDR2 SNEGSKA (reference sequence). Trimming removed 0 bases at V and 4 bases at J, with 14 bases between. The CDR3 covers 15 residues. CDR3 sequence (DNA): TGCAGTGCTAGAGAGGGACTGTCGAGGCCAGATACGCAGTATTTT. Translation gives CSAREGLSRPDTQYF.

This clonotype turned up a few times. The genes are TRBV15 and TRBJ1-1, with D uncertain. The CDR3 loop spans 16 amino acids. The germline V and J ends were trimmed by 3 bases and 0 bases, with 14 bases remaining between them. CDR1 and CDR2 (germline): LNHNV, YYDKDF (reference sequence). DNA for the CDR3: TGTGCCACCAGCAGCTTCCCATTGGGGTTGAACACTGAAGCTTTCTTT. This codes for CATSSFPLGLNTEAFF.

This chain connects TRBV28 to TRBJ1-5; no definite D call. V lost 2 bases to trimming and J lost 0 bases, with 5 bases between them. The CDR3 covers 14 residues. Germline-derived CDR1 and CDR2 are MDHEN and SYDVKM. CDR3 loop: CASSLQYSNQPQHF. CDR3 DNA sequence: TGTGCCAGCAGTTTACAGTATAGCAATCAGCCCCAGCATTTT.

V is TRBV15 and J is TRBJ1-3, with TRBD1 matching over 11 bases. The CDR3 covers 16 residues. Germline V gene lookup returns CDR1 LNHNV and CDR2 YYDKDF (reference sequence). With V trimmed by 1 base and J by 5 bases, 4 bases remained unmatched. CDR3 sequence reads: CATSRGGTGGRNTIYF. As DNA, the CDR3 is TGTGCCACCAGCAGAGGAGGGACAGGGGGTCGAAACACCATATATTTT.

CDR3 protein: CASTTGHRTSGIKETQYF. The CDR3 DNA reads as TGTGCCAGCACCACGGGACACCGGACTAGCGGGATTAAAGAGACCCAGTACTTC. The chain employs TRBV6-1 and TRBJ2-5; 12 bases line up with TRBD2. V gave up 7 bases and J gave up 3 bases; unmatched junction bases: 15. From germline, CDR1 is MNHNS and CDR2 SASEGT. This CDR3 region has 18 residues.

The chain recombines TRBV24-1 with TRBJ1-5; D gene ambiguous. The germline CDR1 and CDR2 sequences are KGHDR and SFDVKD. This CDR3 has 14 amino acids. Trimming removed 5 bases from V and 2 bases from J, with 9 bases in between. CDR3 in amino acids: CATSGPVGNQPQHF. The CDR3 DNA is TGTGCCACCAGTGGGCCCGTGGGCAATCAGCCCCAGCATTTT.

The chain joins TRBV6-1 to TRBJ1-1; no definite D call. V shed 7 bases and J shed 0 bases, with 9 bases lying between them. The length of the CDR3 is 13 residues. Germline CDR1 is MNHNS and CDR2 is SASEGT. The CDR3 coding sequence is TGTGCCAGCATGCGGCAGATGAACACTGAAGCTTTCTTT. Protein: CASMRQMNTEAFF.

The V gene is TRBV30, the J gene TRBJ2-3; D gene ambiguous. The CDR3 totals 12 residues. The germline gives CDR1 GTSNPN, CDR2 SVGIG (reference sequence). V shed 2 bases and J shed 4 bases, with 7 bases lying between them. CDR3 amino acids: CAWSSAPDTQYF. The CDR3 bases are TGTGCCTGGAGTTCTGCACCAGATACGCAGTATTTT. The full variable domain, in which reference TRBV30 and TRBJ2-3 provide the parts outside the CDR3, is SQTIHQWPATLVQPVGSPLSLECTVEGTSNPNLYWYRQAAGRGLQLLFYSVGIGQISSEVPQNLSASRPQDRQFILSSKKLLLSDSGFYLCAWSSAPDTQYFGPGTRLTVL.

V gene TRBV19 combines with J gene TRBJ1-5; D remains ambiguous. The germline V gene has CDR1 LNHDA and CDR2 SQIVND (reference sequence). The CDR3 is 13 residues long. V gave up 3 bases and J gave up 5 bases, with 8 bases separating them. The CDR3 is CASSMAGYQPQHF. DNA of the CDR3: TGTGCCAGTAGTATGGCAGGATATCAGCCCCAGCATTTT.

This chain connects TRBV30 to TRBJ1-2; 8 nucleotides agree with TRBD1. The V segment lost 1 base and the J segment 5 bases; nucleotides outside the gene matches: 3. Per germline, CDR1 GTSNPN and CDR2 SVGIG (reference sequence). This CDR3 comprises 13 residues. The CDR3: CAWSGTGLYGYTF. The CDR3 coding sequence is TGTGCCTGGAGTGGGACAGGGTTGTATGGCTACACCTTC.

The chain combines TRBV7-2 with TRBJ1-1; TRBD1 agrees at 9 bases. The germline V gene has CDR1 SGHTA and CDR2 FQGNSA. The CDR3 is 13 residues long. The trim removed 8 bases at V and 6 bases at J, leaving 7 bases unmatched. Here the CDR3 reads CASDRGGRPEAFF. CDR3 in DNA: TGTGCCAGCGACAGGGGGGGGAGGCCTGAAGCTTTCTTT.

Only one count was recorded for this clonotype. The chain combines TRBV20-1 with TRBJ2-2; 7 bases agree with TRBD2. This CDR3 contains 14 residues. Per germline, CDR1 DFQATT and CDR2 SNEGSKA (reference sequence). The V segment lost 7 bases and the J segment 1 base; nucleotides outside the gene matches: 6. Here the CDR3 DNA reads TGCAGTGTCAGAAGGGAGGGGAACACCGGGGAGCTGTTTTTT. Residues: CSVRREGNTGELFF.

This clonotype was counted between two and nine times. V is TRBV6-1 and J is TRBJ1-2, with D possibly being TRBD1 (5 bases). V was cut by 6 bases and J by 7 bases, with 15 bases left in between. This CDR3 comprises 13 residues. From germline, CDR1 is MNHNS and CDR2 SASEGT. Here the CDR3 reads CASRLRDAGGYTF. The CDR3 region has the DNA TGTGCCAGCAGACTCCGGGACGCGGGTGGCTACACCTTC.

Written as DNA, the CDR3 is TGCAGTGCTATTAAGACCGTTAGCTCCTACGAGCAGTACTTC. It translates to CSAIKTVSSYEQYF. The V gene is TRBV20-1, the J gene TRBJ2-7; D gene unclear. Germline V gene data show CDR1 as DFQATT and CDR2 as SNEGSKA (reference sequence). The CDR3 runs 14 residues. V was shortened by 4 bases and J by 0 bases, with 13 bases between the two germline ends.

V usage is TRBV24-1 and J usage is TRBJ2-5; D remains ambiguous. The CDR3 covers 14 residues. V shed 5 bases and J shed 2 bases, with 11 bases lying between them. Germline V gene data show CDR1 as KGHDR and CDR2 as SFDVKD. The CDR3 spells CATSVGRPQETQYF. DNA of the CDR3: TGTGCCACCAGTGTTGGGCGGCCGCAAGAGACCCAGTACTTC.

The rearrangement uses TRBV21-1 and TRBJ1-1. TRBV21-1 is shown as a pseudogene. This CDR3 contains 16 residues. CDR3 DNA sequence: TGTGCCAGCAGCAAATCGCAAGGAGAGAGTAACACTGAAGCTTTCTTT. Amino acid sequence: CASSKSQGESNTEAFF.

The chain is built from TRBV7-2 and TRBJ2-5; 11 nucleotides match TRBD2. The V segment lost 6 bases and the J segment 2 bases; nucleotides outside the gene matches: 5. This CDR3 spans 15 amino acids. CDR1 and CDR2 (germline): SGHTA, FQGNSA. The DNA for the CDR3 is TGTGCCAGCAGACCGGGACTAGCGGATCAAGAGACCCAGTACTTC. Amino acid sequence: CASRPGLADQETQYF.

The rearrangement links TRBV6-1 to TRBJ2-3, with a possible D match to TRBD2 (5 bases). V was pared by 6 bases and J by 5 bases, with 24 bases between. The CDR3 consists of 17 residues. CDR1 is MNHNS and CDR2 is SASEGT in the germline V gene. CDR3 amino acids: CASSPTRLAPRRDTQYF. CDR3 nucleotides: TGTGCCAGCAGCCCTACTCGTCTAGCTCCAAGGAGAGATACGCAGTATTTT.